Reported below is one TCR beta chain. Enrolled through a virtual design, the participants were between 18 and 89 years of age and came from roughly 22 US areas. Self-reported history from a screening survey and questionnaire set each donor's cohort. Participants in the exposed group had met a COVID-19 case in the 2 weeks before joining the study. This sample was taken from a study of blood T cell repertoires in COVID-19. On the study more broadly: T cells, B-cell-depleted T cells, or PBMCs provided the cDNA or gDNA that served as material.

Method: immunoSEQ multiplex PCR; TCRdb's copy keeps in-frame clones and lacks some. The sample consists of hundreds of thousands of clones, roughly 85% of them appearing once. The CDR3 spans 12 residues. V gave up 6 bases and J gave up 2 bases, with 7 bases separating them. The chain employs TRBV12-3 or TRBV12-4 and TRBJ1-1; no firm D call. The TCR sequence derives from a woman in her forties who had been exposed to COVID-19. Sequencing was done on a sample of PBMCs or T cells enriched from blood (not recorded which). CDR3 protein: CASSPINTEAFF. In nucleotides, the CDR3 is TGTGCCAGCAGCCCAATCAACACTGAAGCTTTCTTT.